The clone carrying this T cell receptor (beta chain) has a count of ten or more. What it binds is not known. The record originates from a study of T-cell reconstitution after alpha-beta-depleted transplantation in children. Study-wide results and caveats: By about two months after transplant, alpha-beta T cells reportedly arose from several hundred graft clones that had expanded. Surviving recipient T cells and thymic progenitors underlay high day-60 TCRbeta diversity in some patients. At the one-year point after transplant, T-cell counts and TCRbeta diversity were found to come mostly from T cells that had been newly produced.

Germline loops: CDR1 MDHEN, CDR2 SYDVKM. Trimming removed 3 bases from V and 9 bases from J, with 21 bases in between. The CDR3 is 17 residues long. For TCRbeta, the library was prepared with unique molecular identifiers. TCRdb analysed the PCR reads with MiXCR anew, one entry per CDR3 protein. The top ten hold about 5.9% of the sample, which has around 190,000 distinct CDR3 sequences, roughly 6.6% seen once. The receptor comes from a boy aged 2 to 9 with acute lymphoblastic leukemia, due to receive a stem cell transplant. Specimen: PBMCs, collected before TCRalphabeta/CD19-depleted stem cell transplant. The chain carries TRBV28 and TRBJ1-6, with D possibly matching TRBD1 (5 bases). The CDR3 DNA is TGTGCCAGCAGTTTTAACATCGACAGCGCAATGTTTTCACCCCTCCACTTT. It encodes CASSFNIDSAMFSPLHF.